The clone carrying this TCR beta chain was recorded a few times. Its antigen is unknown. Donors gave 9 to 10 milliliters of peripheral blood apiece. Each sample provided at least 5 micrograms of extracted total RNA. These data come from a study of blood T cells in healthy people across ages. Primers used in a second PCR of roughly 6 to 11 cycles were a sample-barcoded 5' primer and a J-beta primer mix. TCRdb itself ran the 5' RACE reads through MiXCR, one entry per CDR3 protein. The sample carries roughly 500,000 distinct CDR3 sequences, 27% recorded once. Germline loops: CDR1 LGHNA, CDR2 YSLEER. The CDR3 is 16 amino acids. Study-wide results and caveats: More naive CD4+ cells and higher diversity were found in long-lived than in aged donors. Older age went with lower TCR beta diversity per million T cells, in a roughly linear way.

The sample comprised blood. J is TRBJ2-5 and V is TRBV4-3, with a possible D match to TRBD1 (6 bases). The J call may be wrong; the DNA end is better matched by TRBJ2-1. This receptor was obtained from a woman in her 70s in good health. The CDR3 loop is CASSQDWGQAIDEQFF. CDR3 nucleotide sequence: TGCGCCAGCAGCCAAGATTGGGGGCAAGCAATCGATGAGCAGTTCTTC.